This T cell receptor beta chain was identified in a study of T cell responses to AZD1222 COVID-19 vaccine. General study results and limits: White British people made up most donors, females outnumbered males, and clonal diversity was possibly underestimated. Baseline testing showed seropositivity in only a handful of AZD1222 recipients. Samples come after the peak T cell response, not at day 14. Spike-specific TCR breadth and depth both grew after two AZD1222 doses.

The CDR3 covers 11 residues. CDR1 and CDR2 (germline): SEHNR, FQNEAQ (reference sequence). With 5 bases removed from V and 3 bases from J, the gap between germline ends came to 3 bases. Only one count was recorded for this clone. Its antigen is not identified. Measured with immunoSEQ multiplex PCR; TCRdb has only the in-frame clones, and not every one. The sample holds roughly 130,000 clones, around 90% seen once. Sequencing was performed on peripheral blood, taken on day 0 of AZD1222 vaccination. The TCR comes from an adult in good health. The chain carries TRBV7-9 and TRBJ2-3; D gene ambiguous. The CDR3 region is CASSETDTQYF. CDR3 in DNA: TGTGCCAGCAGCGAGACAGATACGCAGTATTTT. Full variable domain (missing parts from reference TRBV7-9 and TRBJ2-3): DTGVSQNPRHKITKRGQNVTFRCDPISEHNRLYWYRQTLGQGPEFLTYFQNEAQLEKSRLLSDRFSAERPKGSFSTLEIQRTEQGDSAMYLCASSETDTQYFGPGTRLTVL.